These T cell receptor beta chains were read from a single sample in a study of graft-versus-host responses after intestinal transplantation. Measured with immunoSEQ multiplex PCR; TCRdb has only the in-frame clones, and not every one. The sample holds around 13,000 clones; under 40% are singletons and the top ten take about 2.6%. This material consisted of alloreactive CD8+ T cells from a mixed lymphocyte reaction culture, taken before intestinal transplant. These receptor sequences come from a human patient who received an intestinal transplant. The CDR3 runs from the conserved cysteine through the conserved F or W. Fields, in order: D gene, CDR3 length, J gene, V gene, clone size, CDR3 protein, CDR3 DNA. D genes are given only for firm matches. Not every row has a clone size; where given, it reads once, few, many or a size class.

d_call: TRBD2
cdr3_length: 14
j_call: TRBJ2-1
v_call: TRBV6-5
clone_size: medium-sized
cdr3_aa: CASSSSGRPNEQFF
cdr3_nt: TGTGCCAGCAGTTCGAGCGGGAGGCCCAATGAGCAGTTCTTC

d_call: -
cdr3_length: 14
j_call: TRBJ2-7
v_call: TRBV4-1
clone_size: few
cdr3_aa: CASSQERGTYEQYF
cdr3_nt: TGCGCCAGCAGCCAAGAGCGGGGAACCTACGAGCAGTACTTC

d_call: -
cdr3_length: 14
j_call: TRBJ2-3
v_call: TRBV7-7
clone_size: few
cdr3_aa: CASSLAGGTDTQYF
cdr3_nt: TGTGCCAGCAGCTTGGCAGGCGGCACAGATACGCAGTATTTT

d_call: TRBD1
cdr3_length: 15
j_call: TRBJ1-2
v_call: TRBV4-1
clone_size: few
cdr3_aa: CASSQDWTGGEGYTF
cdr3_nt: TGCGCCAGCAGCCAAGATTGGACAGGGGGGGAGGGCTACACCTTC

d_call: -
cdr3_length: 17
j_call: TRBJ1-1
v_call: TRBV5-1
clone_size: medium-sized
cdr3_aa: CASSLVNSVSLNTEAFF
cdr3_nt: TGCGCCAGCAGCTTGGTCAATTCTGTCAGCTTGAACACTGAAGCTTTCTTT

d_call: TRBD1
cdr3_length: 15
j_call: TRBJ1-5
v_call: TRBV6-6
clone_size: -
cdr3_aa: CASSYPGGSNQPQHF
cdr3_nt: TGTGCCAGCAGTTACCCAGGGGGTAGCAATCAGCCCCAGCATTTT

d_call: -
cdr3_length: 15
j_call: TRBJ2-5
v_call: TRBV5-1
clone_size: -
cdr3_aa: CASSPDVHPGETQYF
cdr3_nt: TGTGCCAGCAGTCCTGATGTTCACCCGGGGGAGACCCAGTACTTC

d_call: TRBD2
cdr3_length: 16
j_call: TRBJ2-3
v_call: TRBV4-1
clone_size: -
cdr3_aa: CASSQVWRERGDTQYF
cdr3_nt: TGCGCCAGCAGCCAAGTGTGGCGGGAGAGGGGAGATACGCAGTATTTT

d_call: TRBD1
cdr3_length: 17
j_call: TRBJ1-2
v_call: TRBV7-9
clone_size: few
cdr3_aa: CASSSLRTRGQNYGYTF
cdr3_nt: TGTGCCAGCAGCTCGTTAAGAACCAGGGGGCAGAACTATGGCTACACCTTC

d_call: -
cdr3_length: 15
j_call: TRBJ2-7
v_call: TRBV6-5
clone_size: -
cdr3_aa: CASSYEPLPPHEQYF
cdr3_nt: TGTGCCAGCAGTTACGAACCCCTTCCCCCCCACGAGCAGTACTTC

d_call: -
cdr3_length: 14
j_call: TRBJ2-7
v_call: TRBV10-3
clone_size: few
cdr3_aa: CAISESNGGDEQYF
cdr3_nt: TGTGCCATCAGTGAGTCGAACGGGGGCGACGAGCAGTACTTC

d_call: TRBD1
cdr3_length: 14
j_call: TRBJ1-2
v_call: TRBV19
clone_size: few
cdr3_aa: CASTGQGAGYGYTF
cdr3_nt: TGTGCCAGTACCGGACAGGGGGCCGGCTATGGCTACACCTTC

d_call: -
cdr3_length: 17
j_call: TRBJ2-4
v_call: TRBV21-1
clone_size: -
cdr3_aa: CASRRTIAQQRKNIQYF
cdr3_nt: TGTGCCAGCAGGAGAACAATAGCACAGCAAAGAAAAAACATTCAGTACTTC

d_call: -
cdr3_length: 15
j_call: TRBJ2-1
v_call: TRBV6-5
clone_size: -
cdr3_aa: CASSWGAGVGSEQFF
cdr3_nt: TGTGCCAGCAGTTGGGGGGCGGGAGTAGGCAGTGAGCAGTTCTTC

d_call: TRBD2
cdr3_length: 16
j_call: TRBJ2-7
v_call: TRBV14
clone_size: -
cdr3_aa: CASSLSTGGNFYEQYF
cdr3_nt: TGTGCCAGCAGCCTTTCGACGGGGGGAAATTTTTACGAGCAGTACTTC

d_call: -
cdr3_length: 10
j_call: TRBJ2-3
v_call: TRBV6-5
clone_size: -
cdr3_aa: CASSTDTQYF
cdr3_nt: TGTGCCAGCAGCACAGATACGCAGTATTTT

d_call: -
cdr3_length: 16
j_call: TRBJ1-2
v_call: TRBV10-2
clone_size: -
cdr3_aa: CASSESAGTGAYGYTF
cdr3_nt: TGCGCCAGCAGTGAGTCGGCCGGGACCGGAGCCTATGGCTACACCTTC

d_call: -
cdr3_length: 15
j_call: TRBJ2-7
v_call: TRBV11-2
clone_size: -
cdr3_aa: CASSLDQLAPHEQYF
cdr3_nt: TGTGCCAGCAGCTTAGATCAGCTAGCGCCCCACGAGCAGTACTTC

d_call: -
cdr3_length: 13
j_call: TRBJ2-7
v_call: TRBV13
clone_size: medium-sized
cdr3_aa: CASSFGRGYEQYF
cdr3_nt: TGTGCCAGCAGCTTTGGCAGAGGCTACGAGCAGTACTTC

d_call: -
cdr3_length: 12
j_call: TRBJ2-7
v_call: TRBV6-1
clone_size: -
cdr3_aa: CASSDSPYEQYF
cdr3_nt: TGTGCCAGCAGTGACAGTCCCTACGAGCAGTACTTC

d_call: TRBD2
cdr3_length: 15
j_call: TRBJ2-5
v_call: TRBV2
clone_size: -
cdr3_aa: CASSGGTSSSETQYF
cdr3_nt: TGTGCCAGCAGTGGAGGGACTAGTTCTTCGGAGACCCAGTACTTC

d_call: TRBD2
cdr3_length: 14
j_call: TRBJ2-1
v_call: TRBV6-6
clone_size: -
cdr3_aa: CASSYMAGGQEQFF
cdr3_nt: TGTGCCAGCAGTTACATGGCGGGGGGTCAGGAGCAGTTCTTC

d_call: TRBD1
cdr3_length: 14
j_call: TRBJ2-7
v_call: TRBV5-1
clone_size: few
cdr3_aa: CASSLGQGDYEQYF
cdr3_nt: TGCGCCAGCAGCTTGGGACAGGGTGACTACGAGCAGTACTTC

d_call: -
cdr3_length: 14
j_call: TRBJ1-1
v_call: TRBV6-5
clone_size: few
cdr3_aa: CASSYSVGSTEAFF
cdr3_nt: TGTGCCAGCAGTTACTCGGTCGGAAGCACTGAAGCTTTCTTT

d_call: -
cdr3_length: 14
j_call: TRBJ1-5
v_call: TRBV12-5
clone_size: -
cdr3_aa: CASGLWGSNQPQHF
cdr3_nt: TGTGCTAGTGGTTTGTGGGGGAGCAATCAGCCCCAGCATTTT

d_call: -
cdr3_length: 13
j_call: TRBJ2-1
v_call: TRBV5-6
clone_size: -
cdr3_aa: CASSLAIANEQFF
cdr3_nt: TGTGCCAGCAGCTTGGCGATAGCGAATGAGCAGTTCTTC

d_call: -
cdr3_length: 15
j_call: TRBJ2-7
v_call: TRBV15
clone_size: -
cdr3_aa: CATSSFAGPLGEQYF
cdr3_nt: TGTGCCACCAGCAGCTTTGCGGGACCCCTCGGCGAGCAGTACTTC

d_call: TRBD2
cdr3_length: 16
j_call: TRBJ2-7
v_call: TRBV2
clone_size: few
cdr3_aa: CASSSAGLAGGDEQYF
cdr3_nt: TGTGCCAGCAGTTCAGCGGGACTAGCGGGAGGAGATGAGCAGTACTTC

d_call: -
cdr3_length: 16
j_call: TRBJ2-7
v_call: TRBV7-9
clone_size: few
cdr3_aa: CASSLALGAHSYEQYF
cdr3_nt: TGTGCCAGCAGCTTAGCGCTCGGAGCGCACTCCTACGAGCAGTACTTC

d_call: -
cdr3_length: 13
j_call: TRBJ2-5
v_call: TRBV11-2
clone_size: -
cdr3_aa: CASSPPGGGTQYF
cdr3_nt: TGTGCCAGCAGCCCACCAGGGGGGGGGACCCAGTACTTC

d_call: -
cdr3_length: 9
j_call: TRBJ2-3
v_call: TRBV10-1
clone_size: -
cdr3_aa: CASKDTQYF
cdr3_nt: TGCGCCAGCAAAGATACGCAGTATTTT

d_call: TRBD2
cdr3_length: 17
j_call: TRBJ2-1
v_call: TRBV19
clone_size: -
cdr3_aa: CASSMGLAVYSYNEQFF
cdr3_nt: TGTGCCAGTAGTATGGGACTAGCGGTATACTCCTACAATGAGCAGTTCTTC

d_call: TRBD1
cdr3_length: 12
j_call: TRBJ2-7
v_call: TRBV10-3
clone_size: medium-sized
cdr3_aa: CAINEGTEEQYF
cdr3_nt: TGTGCCATCAACGAGGGGACAGAGGAGCAGTACTTC

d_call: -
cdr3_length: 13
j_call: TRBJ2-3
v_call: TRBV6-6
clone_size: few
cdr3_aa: CASSYGLADTQYF
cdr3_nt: TGTGCCAGCAGTTACGGGTTAGCAGATACGCAGTATTTT

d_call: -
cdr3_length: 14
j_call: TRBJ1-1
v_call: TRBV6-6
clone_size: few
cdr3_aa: CASDPTGYSTEAFF
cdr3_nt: TGTGCCAGCGACCCCACAGGGTATAGCACTGAAGCTTTCTTT

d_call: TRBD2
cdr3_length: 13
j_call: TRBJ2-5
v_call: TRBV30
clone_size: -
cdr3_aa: CAWSGAGGETQYF
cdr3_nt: TGTGCCTGGAGTGGAGCGGGAGGGGAGACCCAGTACTTC

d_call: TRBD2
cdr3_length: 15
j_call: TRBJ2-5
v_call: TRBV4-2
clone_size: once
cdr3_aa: CASSQEGLGRETQYF
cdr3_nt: TGTGCCAGCAGCCAAGAGGGACTAGGTAGAGAGACCCAGTACTTC

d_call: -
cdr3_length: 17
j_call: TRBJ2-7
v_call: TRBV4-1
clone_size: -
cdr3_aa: CASSHLSITGMTYEQYF
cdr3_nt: TGCGCCAGCAGCCACTTAAGCATAACAGGGATGACCTACGAGCAGTACTTC

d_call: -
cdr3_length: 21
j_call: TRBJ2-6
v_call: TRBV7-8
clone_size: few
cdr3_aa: CASSLAAVWRKFYSGANVLTF
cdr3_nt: TGTGCCAGCAGCTTAGCGGCGGTTTGGCGAAAGTTCTACTCTGGGGCCAACGTCCTGACTTTC

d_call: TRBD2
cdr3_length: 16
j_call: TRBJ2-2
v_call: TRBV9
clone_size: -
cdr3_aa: CASSVGSGRNSGELFF
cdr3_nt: TGTGCCAGCAGCGTCGGTAGCGGGAGGAATTCCGGGGAGCTGTTTTTT

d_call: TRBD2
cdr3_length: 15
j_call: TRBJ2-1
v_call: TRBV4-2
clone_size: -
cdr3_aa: CASSHGAGGQREQFF
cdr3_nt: TGTGCCAGCAGCCATGGTGCGGGAGGGCAGCGTGAGCAGTTCTTC

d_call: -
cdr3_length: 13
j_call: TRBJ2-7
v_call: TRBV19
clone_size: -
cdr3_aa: CASSIVSGEEQYF
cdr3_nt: TGTGCCAGTAGTATAGTCTCAGGGGAGGAGCAGTACTTC

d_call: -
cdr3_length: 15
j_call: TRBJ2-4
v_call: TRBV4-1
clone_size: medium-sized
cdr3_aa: CASSQDRGVGDIQYF
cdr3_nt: TGCGCCAGCAGCCAAGATAGGGGGGTTGGTGACATTCAGTACTTC

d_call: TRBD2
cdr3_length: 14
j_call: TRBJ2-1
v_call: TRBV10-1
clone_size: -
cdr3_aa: CASSLLAGGTEQFF
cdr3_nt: TGCGCCAGCAGTTTACTAGCGGGAGGGACTGAGCAGTTCTTC

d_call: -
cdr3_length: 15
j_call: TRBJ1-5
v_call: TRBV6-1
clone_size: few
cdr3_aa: CASSSQGYSNQPQHF
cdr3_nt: TGTGCCAGCAGTTCACAGGGCTACAGCAATCAGCCCCAGCATTTT

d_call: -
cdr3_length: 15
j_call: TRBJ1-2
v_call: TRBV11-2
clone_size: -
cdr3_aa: CASSLEIADSYGYTF
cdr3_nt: TGTGCCAGCAGCTTAGAGATCGCGGACAGCTATGGCTACACCTTC

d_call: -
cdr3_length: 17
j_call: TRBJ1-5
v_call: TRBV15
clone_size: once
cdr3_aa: CATSRDRILRSNQPQHF
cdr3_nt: TGTGCCACCAGCAGAGATCGAATTTTAAGGAGCAATCAGCCCCAGCATTTT

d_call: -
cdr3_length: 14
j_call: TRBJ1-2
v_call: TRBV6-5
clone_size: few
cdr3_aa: CASSYGPGARGYTF
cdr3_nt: TGTGCCAGCAGTTACGGCCCGGGGGCGCGGGGCTACACCTTC

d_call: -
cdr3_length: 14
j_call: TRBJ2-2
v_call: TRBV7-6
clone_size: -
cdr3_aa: CASSLDRYTGELFF
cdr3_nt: TGTGCCAGCAGCTTAGACCGTTACACCGGGGAGCTGTTTTTT

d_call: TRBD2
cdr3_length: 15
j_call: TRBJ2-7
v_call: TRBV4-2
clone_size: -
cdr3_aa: CASSPTRGGSYEQYF
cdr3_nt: TGTGCCAGCAGCCCCACGCGGGGGGGCTCCTACGAGCAGTACTTC

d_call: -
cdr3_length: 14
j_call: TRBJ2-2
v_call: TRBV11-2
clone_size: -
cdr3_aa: CASSLGPNTGELFF
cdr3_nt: TGTGCCAGCAGCCTCGGGCCGAACACCGGGGAGCTGTTTTTT

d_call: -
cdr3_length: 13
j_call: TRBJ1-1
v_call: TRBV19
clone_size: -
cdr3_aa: CASSPGGGTEAFF
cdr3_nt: TGTGCCAGTAGTCCTGGGGGAGGGACTGAAGCTTTCTTT